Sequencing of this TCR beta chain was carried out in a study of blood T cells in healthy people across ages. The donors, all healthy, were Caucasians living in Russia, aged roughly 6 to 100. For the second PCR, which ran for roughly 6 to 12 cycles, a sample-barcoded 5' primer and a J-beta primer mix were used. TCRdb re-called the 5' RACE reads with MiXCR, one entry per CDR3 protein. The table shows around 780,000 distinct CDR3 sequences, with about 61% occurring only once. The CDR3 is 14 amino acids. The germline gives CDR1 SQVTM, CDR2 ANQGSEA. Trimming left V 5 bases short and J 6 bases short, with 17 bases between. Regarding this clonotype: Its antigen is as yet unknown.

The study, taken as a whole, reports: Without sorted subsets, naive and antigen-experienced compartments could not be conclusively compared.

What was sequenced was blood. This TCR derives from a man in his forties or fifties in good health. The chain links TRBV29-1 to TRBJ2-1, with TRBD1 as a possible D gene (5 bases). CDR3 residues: CSVQSLGHPNEQFF. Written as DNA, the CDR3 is TGCAGCGTTCAATCGCTCGGACACCCCAATGAGCAGTTCTTC.